A single sample is the source of the 22 T cell receptor beta chains below, sequenced in a study of T cell repertoires in ileal Crohn's disease. The assay was immunoSEQ multiplex PCR, and TCRdb's table has in-frame clones only and misses some. The repertoire consists of a few thousand clones, with approximately 76% occurring once and the leading ten covering roughly 13%. The material sequenced was ileal tissue. The receptors were gathered from an adult with Crohn's disease.

This clone was seen a single time. The J gene is TRBJ2-2, the V gene TRBV30; D might be TRBD1 (5 bases). CDR3 length: 16 amino acids. V lost 4 bases to trimming and J lost 2 bases, with 17 bases between them. Per the germline V gene, CDR1 is GTSNPN and CDR2 is SVGIG (reference sequence). DNA for the CDR3: TGTGCCTGGACCCGTGGACACTCCGTAAACACCGGGGAGCTGTTTTTT. This encodes CAWTRGHSVNTGELFF. The full variable domain, with the rest looked up from reference TRBV30 and TRBJ2-2, is SQTIHQWPATLVQPVGSPLSLECTVEGTSNPNLYWYRQAAGRGLQLLFYSVGIGQISSEVPQNLSASRPQDRQFILSSKKLLLSDSGFYLCAWTRGHSVNTGELFFGEGSRLTVL.

The chain is built from TRBV7-9 and TRBJ2-7, with D possibly being TRBD1 (6 bases). V lost 4 bases, J lost 5 bases, and 12 bases lay in between. From germline, CDR1 is SEHNR and CDR2 FQNEAQ (reference sequence). The CDR3 length is 13 residues. In DNA, the CDR3 is TGTGCCAGCAGCTATAACAGGGATCACGAGCAGTACTTC. It yields the protein CASSYNRDHEQYF.

V usage is TRBV4-2 and J usage is TRBJ2-3, with 11 bases fitting TRBD2. V lost 1 base and J lost 6; bases outside the gene matches: 12. The length of the CDR3 is 18 residues. CDR1 is LGHNA, CDR2 YNFKEQ, per germline. The CDR3 sequence is CASSQGPRRLAGKDTQYF. DNA for the CDR3: TGTGCCAGCAGCCAAGGACCCCGGCGACTAGCGGGAAAGGATACGCAGTATTTT.

The gene calls are TRBV25-1 and TRBJ2-1, with 7 bases aligning to TRBD1. Germline loops: CDR1 MGHDK, CDR2 SYGVNS. The CDR3 sequence is 15 residues long. After removal of 3 bases from V and 2 bases from J, the junction contained 4 bases not matched to a gene. This CDR3 reads CASSDFGQAYNEQFF. In DNA form, the CDR3 reads TGTGCCAGCAGTGACTTTGGACAGGCCTACAATGAGCAGTTCTTC.

The chain uses TRBV27 and TRBJ1-2; TRBD1 matches at 7 bases. With 2 bases clipped from V and 8 bases from J, the junction kept 5 bases outside the gene matches. The CDR3 is 13 residues long. CDR1 and CDR2 from the germline V gene are MNHEY and SMNVEV (reference sequence). CDR3 sequence: CASSLRQGYGYTF. As DNA, the CDR3 is TGTGCCAGCAGTTTAAGACAGGGCTACGGCTACACCTTC.

The V gene is TRBV29-1, the J gene TRBJ2-5; perhaps TRBD2 as D (7 bases). The V gene's germline CDR1 is SQVTM and CDR2 ANQGSEA. The CDR3 sequence is 19 residues long. Trimming left V 4 bases short and J 1 base short, with 28 bases between. CDR3 DNA sequence: TGCAGCGTTGTTAACCGGGGAGAGGTAGACGGGGGGCCCCAAGAGACCCAGTACTTC. Protein sequence: CSVVNRGEVDGGPQETQYF.

The V gene is TRBV27, the J gene TRBJ2-2; 10 positions match TRBD2. CDR3 length: 13 amino acids. The J segment lost 4 bases and the V segment lost 7 bases, leaving 0 bases of the junction unmatched. Germline CDR1 reads MNHEY; CDR2 reads SMNVEV (reference sequence). CDR3 in amino acids: CASTSGSTGELFF. The CDR3, as DNA: TGTGCCAGCACTAGCGGGAGCACCGGGGAGCTGTTTTTT.

The V gene is TRBV4-3, the J gene TRBJ2-1, with 7 bases aligning to TRBD2. The CDR3 extends over 16 amino acids. V was clipped by 1 base and J by 8 bases; unmatched bases: 11. Germline-derived CDR1 and CDR2 are LGHNA and YSLEER. The CDR3 sequence is CASSQVGLAVLDEQFF. CDR3 sequence (DNA): TGCGCCAGCAGCCAAGTTGGGCTAGCGGTTCTAGATGAGCAGTTCTTC.

The chain combines TRBV7-2 with TRBJ2-1; weak D call: TRBD2 (5 bases). Germline V lookup: CDR1 SGHTA, CDR2 FQGNSA. This CDR3 region has 16 residues. The V end lost 5 bases, the J end lost 3 bases, and 17 bases lay between the germline ends. The CDR3: CASSPSSSGGYNEQFF. CDR3 bases: TGTGCCAGCAGCCCCTCGTCAAGCGGAGGCTACAATGAGCAGTTCTTC.

The J gene is TRBJ2-5, the V gene TRBV14, with 7 nucleotides matching TRBD2. Germline CDR1 SGHDN, CDR2 FVKESK. V dropped 4 bases and J dropped 4; count of bases not matched to a gene: 6. CDR3 size: 14 residues. The CDR3 DNA reads as TGTGCCAGCAGCCCTGGACTAGAAATAGAGACCCAGTACTTC. Protein product: CASSPGLEIETQYF.

A few counts support this clone. The chain couples TRBV6-5 to TRBJ2-5, with 10 nucleotides matching TRBD2. The germline V gene has CDR1 MNHEY and CDR2 SVGAGI. The CDR3 spans 13 residues. Losses at the gene ends were 9 bases for V and 4 bases for J; bases not matched to a gene: 5. The CDR3 loop reads CASTTSGVETQYF. The CDR3 DNA reads as TGTGCCAGTACAACTAGCGGGGTAGAGACCCAGTACTTC.

This clone was seen only once. The chain combines TRBV10-2 with TRBJ2-6; TRBD1 might be the D (5 bases). Trimming cost V 6 bases and J 0 bases, with 9 bases left between them. Looked up from germline, CDR1 is WSHSY and CDR2 is SAAADI. This CDR3 contains 15 residues. CDR3 bases: TGCGCCAGCAGATTACAGGACTCTGGGGCCAACGTCCTGACTTTC. Its translation: CASRLQDSGANVLTF.

The chain carries TRBV7-9 and TRBJ1-1; 7 bases match TRBD1. Germline assignment: CDR1 SEHNR and CDR2 FQNEAQ (reference sequence). The CDR3 is 17 residues long. The junction had 17 bases not matched to a gene; V was cut back by 6 bases and J by 4 bases. The CDR3 DNA is TGTGCCAGCAGACTAACGGGCAGGGGGTATTCGGGCACTGAAGCTTTCTTT. This encodes CASRLTGRGYSGTEAFF.

This clone was counted only a few times. The chain uses TRBV19 and TRBJ2-5; TRBD2 matches 9 bases. This CDR3 spans 15 amino acids. Germline V CDR1 and CDR2: LNHDA, SQIVND (reference sequence). After removal of 3 bases from V and 2 bases from J, the junction contained 4 bases not matched to a gene. The CDR3 nucleotides are TGTGCCAGTAGTATGGGGACTAGCTCACAAGAGACCCAGTACTTC. It specifies CASSMGTSSQETQYF.

V gene TRBV9 combines with J gene TRBJ2-1; D perhaps matches TRBD2 (5 bases). The CDR3 contains 15 residues. Germline CDR1 reads SGDLS; CDR2 reads YYNGEE. Trimming removed 3 bases at V and 0 bases at J, with 10 bases between. DNA of the CDR3: TGTGCCAGCAGCGCTAGCCGAAGCTCCTACAATGAGCAGTTCTTC. Encoded protein: CASSASRSSYNEQFF.

This clone came up once. This rearrangement joins TRBV5-1 to TRBJ1-1, with 8 positions matching TRBD1. This CDR3 spans 16 amino acids. In germline, CDR1 is SGHRS, CDR2 YFSETQ. V was clipped by 4 bases and J by 0 bases; unmatched bases: 8. The CDR3 spells CASSPKTGVLNTEAFF. CDR3 sequence (DNA): TGCGCCAGCAGCCCGAAGACAGGGGTCTTGAACACTGAAGCTTTCTTT.

Notes on this clone: Within the sample, other DNA sequences also encode this same CDR3. CDR3 DNA: TGTGCCAGCAGCCCCTCACAGGGAACCTCCTACGAGCAGTACTTC. This encodes CASSPSQGTSYEQYF. V and J are TRBV7-2 and TRBJ2-7, with D possibly TRBD1 on 6 matching bases. The germline V gene encodes CDR1 SGHTA and CDR2 FQGNSA. With 5 bases removed from V and 0 bases from J, the gap between germline ends came to 14 bases. CDR3 length: 15 residues.

The V call is TRBV6-1, the J call TRBJ1-2; no clear D. Germline-derived CDR1 and CDR2 are MNHNS and SASEGT. Trimming pared 8 bases from V and 4 bases from J, leaving 11 bases between. The CDR3 is 12 residues long. The CDR3 sequence: CASRGLTYGYTF. CDR3 bases: TGTGCCAGCCGTGGGCTCACCTATGGCTACACCTTC.

In DNA, the CDR3 is TGTGCCAGCAGCCCCACTAGCGGGAGCTCCTACAATGAGCAGTTCTTC. Translated, it gives CASSPTSGSSYNEQFF. The J gene is TRBJ2-1, the V gene TRBV13, with TRBD2 matching 11 bases. The CDR3 contains 16 residues. Germline V lookup: CDR1 PRHDT, CDR2 FYEKMQ (reference sequence). Losses at the gene ends were 5 bases for V and 0 bases for J; bases not matched to a gene: 3.

The V gene is TRBV10-3, the J gene TRBJ1-1, with D possibly being TRBD1 (5 bases). V was shortened by 4 bases and J by 4 bases, with 7 bases between the two germline ends. This CDR3 comprises 12 residues. CDR1 ENHRY and CDR2 SYGVKD come from the germline V gene. The CDR3 sequence is CAISAGVTEAFF. The CDR3 nucleotides are TGTGCCATCAGTGCGGGGGTCACTGAAGCTTTCTTT.

The rearrangement uses TRBV28 and TRBJ2-7; 9 bases match TRBD2. The CDR3 is made up of 14 amino acids. Germline CDR1 reads MDHEN; CDR2 reads SYDVKM. V lost 10 bases to trimming and J lost 2 bases; unmatched junction nucleotides: 9. CDR3 amino acids: CATSTGGRAYEQYF. CDR3 bases: TGTGCCACCAGCACCGGCGGGAGGGCCTACGAGCAGTACTTC.

This chain joins TRBV19 and TRBJ2-2, with 12 bases lining up with TRBD1. V shed 0 bases, J shed 4 bases, and the junction held 9 bases outside the gene matches. This CDR3 is built from 19 residues. CDR1 is LNHDA, CDR2 SQIVND, per germline (reference sequence). The CDR3 DNA follows: TGTGCCAGTAGTATAGATTGGACCGGGACAGGGGGCTTCACCGGGGAGCTGTTTTTT. As protein: CASSIDWTGTGGFTGELFF.